This T cell receptor (beta chain) is from a study of molecular identifiers for immune sequencing clone quantification. Points from the study as a whole: Single-cell amounts of spiked Jurkat TCR RNA were reportedly detectable among approximately 1 million naive cells.

This clonotype was seen many times. Its antigen is unidentified. TCRdb reprocessed the PCR reads with MiXCR, giving one entry per CDR3 protein. The table lists a few hundred thousand distinct CDR3 sequences, about a fifth of them singletons, with around 0.84% in the top ten. CDR3 size: 15 residues. Germline assignment: CDR1 GTSNPN and CDR2 SVGIG (reference sequence). The junction had 5 bases not matched to a gene; V was cut back by 2 bases and J by 0 bases. The rearrangement joins TRBV30 to TRBJ2-3; 7 bases match TRBD1. Sequenced sample: naive CD8+ T cells from blood, with Jurkat cell RNA spiked in. The sample's subset: FACS-sorted CD8+CD4-CCR7+CD45RA+ naive T cells. This TCR came from a human donor in good health. Some libraries in this study had Jurkat cell RNA spiked in. The CDR3 loop reads CAWSLGTASTDTQYF. In nucleotides, the CDR3 is TGTGCCTGGAGTCTAGGGACAGCTAGCACAGATACGCAGTATTTT. The variable domain in full, completed from reference TRBV30 and TRBJ2-3, reads SQTIHQWPATLVQPVGSPLSLECTVEGTSNPNLYWYRQAAGRGLQLLFYSVGIGQISSEVPQNLSASRPQDRQFILSSKKLLLSDSGFYLCAWSLGTASTDTQYFGPGTRLTVL.